This T cell receptor (beta chain) was identified during a study of PD-1 blockade in mismatch repair-deficient tumors. About the study: Patients had more than ten mismatch repair-deficient cancer types, all previously treated and progressing.

Every patient had mismatch repair deficiency by PCR or immunohistochemistry. Here immunoSEQ multiplex PCR was the method, and the copy in TCRdb shows in-frame clones only, minus some. The table records some 100,000 clones, 82% of them present only once. This clonotype originated in an adult with mismatch repair-deficient cancer. This specimen was peripheral blood, taken less than 37 weeks after starting pembrolizumab.

The CDR3 sequence: CASSREITYEQYF. In nucleotides, the CDR3 is TGCGCCAGCAGTCGAGAGATCACCTACGAGCAGTACTTC. This chain uses TRBV4-3 with TRBJ2-7; D call uncertain. This CDR3 is built from 13 residues. The ends were cut back, 6 bases at V and 2 bases at J, with 11 bases in the middle. The germline V gene has CDR1 LGHNA and CDR2 YSLEER.